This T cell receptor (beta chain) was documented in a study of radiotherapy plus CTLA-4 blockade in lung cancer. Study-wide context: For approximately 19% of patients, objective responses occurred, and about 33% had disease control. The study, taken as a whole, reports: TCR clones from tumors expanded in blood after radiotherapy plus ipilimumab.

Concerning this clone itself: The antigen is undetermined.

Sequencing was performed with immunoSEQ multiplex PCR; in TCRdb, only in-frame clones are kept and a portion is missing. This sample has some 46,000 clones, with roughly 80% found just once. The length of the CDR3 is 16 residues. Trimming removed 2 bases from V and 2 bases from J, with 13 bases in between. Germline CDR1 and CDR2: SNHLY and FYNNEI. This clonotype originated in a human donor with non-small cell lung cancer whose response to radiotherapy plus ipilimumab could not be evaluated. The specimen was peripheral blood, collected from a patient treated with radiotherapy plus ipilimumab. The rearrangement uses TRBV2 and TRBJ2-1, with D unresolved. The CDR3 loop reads CASSEWSPMAYNEQFF. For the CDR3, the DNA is TGTGCCAGCAGTGAATGGTCTCCTATGGCCTACAATGAGCAGTTCTTC.